This T cell receptor (beta chain) was retrieved from a study of blood T cell repertoires in COVID-19. As for the study in general: Material from acute and convalescent COVID-19 was sourced from the United States, Italy and Spain. T cells, B-cell-depleted T cells, or PBMCs supplied cDNA or gDNA.

Authors' analysis steps: How many nucleated cells were present was estimated from reference gene primer amplification. Sequenced by immunoSEQ multiplex PCR; TCRdb stores in-frame clones only, minus some. V and J calls and clone size follow that table, whereas D and trimming were derived from the DNA. The sample yields roughly 150,000 clones, about 81% seen once. V lost 2 bases to trimming and J lost 0 bases, with 13 bases between them. The CDR3 loop spans 16 amino acids. Germline CDR1 reads MDHEN; CDR2 reads SYDVKM. The sample comprised peripheral blood. This chain connects TRBV28 to TRBJ2-5; the D gene is possibly TRBD2 (6 bases). This TCR was sampled from a woman aged 80 or older with acute or convalescent COVID-19. This CDR3 reads CASSLPPRDYQETQYF. CDR3 coding DNA: TGTGCCAGCAGTTTACCACCTAGGGACTACCAAGAGACCCAGTACTTC.